The 14 T cell receptor beta chains given below trace back to one sample, sequenced in a study of blood T cell repertoires in COVID-19 (dated by TCRdb to 2020 to 2022). Libraries were constructed by the immunoSEQ multiplex PCR assay. TCRdb stores this immuneACCESS table with in-frame sequences only. Part of the clones is absent; in the studies checked, under half of the shortfall reflects unresolved V genes, and no reason is known for the rest. Present in this sample are more than 250,000 clones, around 89% of which were seen just once. The biggest ten clones account for 6% to 8% of the sample. The material sequenced was peripheral blood. These receptors originate from a woman aged 50 to 65 with COVID-19, enrolled during active disease.

This rearrangement joins TRBV4-1 to TRBJ2-3, with D perhaps matching TRBD2 (6 bases). The V gene's germline CDR1 is MGHRA and CDR2 YSYEKL. This CDR3 spans 14 amino acids. The V end lost 5 bases, the J end lost 2 bases, and 11 bases lay between the germline ends. CDR3 sequence: CASSVREITDTQYF. In DNA, the CDR3 is TGCGCCAGCAGCGTGCGGGAAATCACAGATACGCAGTATTTT.

The rearrangement joins TRBV30 to TRBJ2-7; 8 bases are shared with TRBD1. Germline loops: CDR1 GTSNPN, CDR2 SVGIG (reference sequence). V lost 3 bases to trimming and J lost 5 bases; unmatched junction nucleotides: 15. The CDR3 runs to 16 residues. CDR3 sequence reads: CAWRRTGQGGAHEQYF. CDR3 DNA sequence: TGTGCCTGGAGGCGAACTGGACAGGGAGGTGCCCACGAGCAGTACTTC.

The genes are TRBV12-3 or TRBV12-4 and TRBJ1-2; D gene ambiguous. The CDR3 has 12 residues. V lost 3 bases and J 4 bases, leaving 6 bases between the germline ends. CDR3 sequence (DNA): TGTGCCAGCAGTTTGGTACTCTATGGCTACACCTTC. Translation gives CASSLVLYGYTF.

V gene TRBV4-2 combines with J gene TRBJ1-2; the match to TRBD1 covers 8 bases. J gave up 5 bases and V 3 bases, and 14 bases lay outside the gene matches. This CDR3 comprises 17 residues. CDR1 is LGHNA and CDR2 is YNFKEQ in the germline V gene. The CDR3 loop reads CASSQQIPGQDWYGYTF. CDR3 in DNA: TGTGCCAGCAGCCAGCAAATTCCGGGACAGGATTGGTATGGCTACACCTTC.

The chain employs TRBV21-1 and TRBJ1-4. TRBV21-1 is a documented pseudogene. CDR3 size: 15 residues. CDR3 sequence reads: CASRPRRRINEKLFF. CDR3 nucleotide sequence: TGTGCCAGCCGCCCTAGACGGCGAATTAATGAAAAACTGTTTTTT.

J is TRBJ1-1 and V is TRBV30, with D tentatively TRBD1 (5 bases). V was shortened by 4 bases and J by 9 bases, with 12 bases between the two germline ends. CDR1 is GTSNPN and CDR2 is SVGIG in the germline V gene (reference sequence). The CDR3 extends over 11 amino acids. This chain's CDR3 is CAWNRGAKAFF. CDR3 nucleotide sequence: TGTGCCTGGAACCGTGGGGCAAAAGCTTTCTTT. The whole variable domain, remainder taken from reference TRBV30 and TRBJ1-1, is SQTIHQWPATLVQPVGSPLSLECTVEGTSNPNLYWYRQAAGRGLQLLFYSVGIGQISSEVPQNLSASRPQDRQFILSSKKLLLSDSGFYLCAWNRGAKAFFGQGTRLTVV.

The chain is built from TRBV24-1 and TRBJ2-2, with 12 bases aligning to TRBD2. CDR3 length: 20 amino acids. V lost 0 bases to trimming and J lost 7 bases; unmatched junction nucleotides: 14. CDR1 is KGHDR and CDR2 is SFDVKD in the germline V gene. The CDR3 bases are TGTGCCACCAGTGATTTGCAGCCTAGCGGGAGGGCCGCGGTCCTCGGGGAGCTGTTTTTT. Protein product: CATSDLQPSGRAAVLGELFF.

This chain uses TRBV6-1 with TRBJ2-2, with a possible D match to TRBD2 (5 bases). CDR1 is MNHNS, CDR2 SASEGT, per germline. The length of the CDR3 is 16 residues. With 2 bases removed from V and 2 bases from J, the gap between germline ends came to 12 bases. DNA for the CDR3: TGTGCCAGCAGTGAAAGAGCGGTCACTAACACCGGGGAGCTGTTTTTT. The encoded protein is CASSERAVTNTGELFF.

The rearrangement joins TRBV3-1 (or the pseudogene TRBV3-2) to TRBJ2-5, with a possible D match to TRBD2 (6 bases). Germline V gives CDR1 LGHDT, CDR2 YNNKEL (reference sequence). The ends were cut back, 4 bases at V and 1 base at J, with 10 bases in the middle. The CDR3 sequence is 14 residues long. The CDR3: CASSLRTTQETQYF. DNA of the CDR3: TGTGCCAGCAGCCTTCGGACTACCCAAGAGACCCAGTACTTC.

The genes are TRBV5-1 and TRBJ2-2; perhaps TRBD1 as D (6 bases). Trimming cost V 4 bases and J 8 bases, with 15 bases left between them. The CDR3 is 14 amino acids. Germline V gives CDR1 SGHRS, CDR2 YFSETQ. CDR3 bases: TGCGCCAGCAGCCACAGGGACCTGGTGGGGGAGCTGTTTTTT. Amino acid sequence: CASSHRDLVGELFF.

The chain couples TRBV3-1 (or the pseudogene TRBV3-2) to TRBJ1-2; TRBD1 agrees at 8 bases. The CDR3 length is 15 residues. Unmatched junction bases numbered 13, after V lost 5 bases and J lost 8 bases. Germline CDR1 reads LGHDT; CDR2 reads YNNKEL (reference sequence). The CDR3 nucleotides are TGTGCCAGCAGCTCGAGGTTACAGGGGGTATTAGGCTACACCTTC. Translating gives CASSSRLQGVLGYTF.

This sequence joins TRBV5-8 and TRBJ1-3, with D unresolved. The germline V and J ends were trimmed by 2 bases and 0 bases, with 3 bases remaining between them. The CDR3 runs to 13 residues. The germline gives CDR1 SGHTS, CDR2 YDEGEE. The CDR3 loop is CASSFHSGNTIYF. CDR3 DNA: TGTGCCAGCAGCTTTCACTCTGGAAACACCATATATTTT. Full variable domain (remainder filled in from reference TRBV5-8 and TRBJ1-3): EAGVTQSPTHLIKTRGQQATLRCSPISGHTSVYWYQQALGLGLQFLLWYDEGEERNRGNFPPRFSGRQFPNYSSELNVNALELEDSALYLCASSFHSGNTIYFGEGSWLTVV.

The chain uses TRBV24-1 and TRBJ1-2; tentatively, D is TRBD1 (5 bases). Trimming took off 4 bases at V and 2 bases at J, with 13 bases between the two ends. CDR1 and CDR2 (germline): KGHDR, SFDVKD. This CDR3 has 15 amino acids. CDR3 residues: CATSDLRVLNYGYTF. The CDR3 DNA reads as TGTGCCACCAGTGACCTCAGGGTTTTGAACTATGGCTACACCTTC.

The gene calls are TRBV21-1 and TRBJ2-2; TRBD1 is the table's D call, not checked against the DNA. TRBV21-1 is listed as a pseudogene. The CDR3 covers 22 residues. The CDR3 nucleotides read TGTGCCAGCAGCAAAAGGGGTTCGACCGCGATAACAACCGGGACAGGGTCCGGGGAGCTGTTTTTT. It is translated as CASSKRGSTAITTGTGSGELFF.